One T cell receptor beta chain is described in this entry. Repertoires were generated with immunoSEQ multiplex PCR, while TCRdb's copy carries only in-frame clones and drops some. The table shows about 80,000 clones, with approximately 80% occurring only once. Trimming left V 5 bases short and J 0 bases short, with 11 bases between. The germline V gene encodes CDR1 LNHDA and CDR2 SQIVND (reference sequence). The CDR3 length is 15 residues. The sample is drawn from a study of blood T cell repertoires in COVID-19. This TCR came from a human donor in a cohort sampled during active COVID-19. The chain joins TRBV19 to TRBJ1-3; no definite D call. Sequenced material: peripheral blood. The CDR3 coding sequence is TGTGCCAGTAGTCGGGAGAGAACCTCTGGAAACACCATATATTTT. Its protein product is CASSRERTSGNTIYF.